The 7 T cell receptor beta chains listed next were all sequenced from one sample in a study of radiation and T cells in renal cell carcinoma. Method: immunoSEQ multiplex PCR; TCRdb's copy keeps in-frame clones and lacks some. The data contain tens of thousands of clones, roughly 64% of them seen just once; the ten biggest clones take up 22%. This sample's treatment: treatment-naive control, cytoreductive nephrectomy. Specimen: tumor tissue, collected from a patient whose treatment was nephrectomy without radiotherapy. These receptors were taken from a man aged 35-49 years with renal cell carcinoma.

By share, this clone ranks as medium-sized. The chain has TRBV7-6 and TRBJ1-2; TRBD1 is a possible D gene (5 bases). This CDR3 has 13 amino acids. V was cut by 3 bases and J by 6 bases, with 11 bases left in between. Germline assignment: CDR1 SGHVS and CDR2 FNYEAQ. CDR3 sequence: CASSLWQGDGYTF. Written as DNA, the CDR3 is TGTGCCAGCAGCTTGTGGCAGGGTGATGGCTACACCTTC.

V is TRBV28 and J is TRBJ1-6; D not resolved. The CDR3 contains 13 residues. The germline gives CDR1 MDHEN, CDR2 SYDVKM. Deletions cut 4 bases from V and 14 bases from J, with 15 bases between. CDR3 in amino acids: CASSSFRTVTLHF. CDR3 nucleotides: TGTGCCAGCAGTTCCTTCCGGACGGTCACCCTCCACTTT.

V is TRBV5-1 and J is TRBJ1-1; D is uncertain. The V gene's germline CDR1 is SGHRS and CDR2 YFSETQ. Trimming removed 4 bases at V and 7 bases at J, with 14 bases between. This CDR3 comprises 13 residues. CDR3 nucleotide sequence: TGCGCCAGCAGCCGCGTGGGGTACGATGAAGCTTTCTTT. Its protein is CASSRVGYDEAFF.

This clone was observed once. The chain combines TRBV27 with TRBJ1-1; D is unresolved. V was clipped by 6 bases and J by 5 bases, with 16 bases between them. CDR1 is MNHEY, CDR2 SMNVEV, per germline (reference sequence). The CDR3 covers 14 residues. The CDR3 sequence: CASSPTFPVTEAFF. CDR3 bases: TGTGCCAGCAGCCCGACTTTTCCGGTAACTGAAGCTTTCTTT.

This clone was detected only a few times. The chain uses TRBV28 and TRBJ1-6, with D possibly being TRBD1 (6 bases). Between the trimmed V and J ends, which lost 8 bases and 7 bases, there was a span of 9 bases. The germline V gene encodes CDR1 MDHEN and CDR2 SYDVKM. The CDR3 has 12 amino acids. The CDR3 sequence: CASVRGNSPLHF. CDR3 nucleotide sequence: TGTGCCAGCGTTAGGGGGAATTCACCCCTCCACTTT.

There are a few counts of this clone. The V call is TRBV28, the J call TRBJ2-6; D not resolved. V was clipped by 8 bases and J by 4 bases, with 6 bases between them. In germline, CDR1 is MDHEN, CDR2 SYDVKM. CDR3 size: 12 residues. Written as DNA, the CDR3 is TGTGCCAGCGCGCGGGGGGCCAACGTCCTGACTTTC. This sequence encodes CASARGANVLTF. Drawing the rest from reference TRBV28 and TRBJ2-6, the complete variable domain is DVKVTQSSRYLVKRTGEKVFLECVQDMDHENMFWYRQDPGLGLRLIYFSYDVKMKEKGDIPEGYSVSREKKERFSLILESASTNQTSMYLCASARGANVLTFGAGSRLTVL.

The rearrangement joins TRBV7-2 to TRBJ2-7; the match to TRBD2 covers 8 bases. Per germline, CDR1 SGHTA and CDR2 FQGNSA. The junction had 6 bases not matched to a gene; V was cut back by 2 bases and J by 3 bases. The CDR3 is 15 residues long. Written as DNA, the CDR3 is TGTGCCAGCAGCTTAAGCGGGAGTTCCCTCTACGAGCAGTACTTC. This gives the protein CASSLSGSSLYEQYF.